These T cell receptor beta chains were read from a single sample in a study of OX40 agonist ivuxolimab in advanced cancers. Clones were sequenced by immunoSEQ multiplex PCR, and TCRdb holds only the in-frame ones, with some missing. The sample holds fewer than 25,000 clones, approximately 84% seen once. The specimen was CD4+ or CD8+ T cells sorted from blood, collected in a trial of the OX40 agonist ivuxolimab. The receptors come from an adult with an advanced solid tumor such as melanoma, head and neck, liver or kidney cancer. Each CDR3 is given with its conserved first and last residue. Fields, in order: CDR3 length, J gene, V gene, clone size, D gene, CDR3 protein, CDR3 DNA. The D gene is left open where the match is weak. Size is stated for part of the rows, as once, few or many counts, or as a class when the clone is expanded.

>16|TRBJ2-1|TRBV29-1|-|TRBD2
CSVEALAGVPYNEQFF
TGCAGCGTTGAAGCCTTAGCGGGAGTCCCCTACAATGAGCAGTTCTTC
>16|TRBJ2-7|TRBV14|-|-
CASSQNPGPQPYEQYF
TGTGCCAGCAGCCAAAACCCGGGACCTCAGCCATACGAGCAGTACTTC
>18|TRBJ1-4|TRBV6-1|few|-
CASSEAGASWELREKLFF
TGTGCCAGCAGTGAAGCCGGCGCATCTTGGGAGCTGCGGGAAAAACTGTTTTTT
>13|TRBJ1-5|TRBV30|once|-
CAWSVGGDQPQHF
TGTGCCTGGAGTGTGGGCGGGGATCAGCCCCAGCATTTT
>14|TRBJ2-2|TRBV7-9|-|-
CASSLRTGTGELFF
TGTGCCAGCAGCTTAAGGACGGGCACCGGGGAGCTGTTTTTT
>13|TRBJ1-6|TRBV28|once|-
CASSSTRHSPLHF
TGTGCCAGCAGCTCCACGCGACATTCACCCCTCCACTTT
>14|TRBJ1-1|TRBV28|-|-
CASSFPRDVGEAFF
TGTGCCAGCAGTTTTCCCAGGGACGTCGGTGAAGCTTTCTTT
>14|TRBJ2-7|TRBV6-1|-|-
CASSGTGSSYEQYF
TGTGCCAGCAGTGGAACAGGTTCCTCCTACGAGCAGTACTTC
>13|TRBJ2-1|TRBV5-1|-|-
CASSDTAYNEQFF
TGCGCCAGCAGCGATACAGCGTACAATGAGCAGTTCTTC
>12|TRBJ2-1|TRBV27|-|-
CASSLGGNEQFF
TGTGCCAGCAGTTTAGGGGGGAATGAGCAGTTCTTC
>16|TRBJ2-7|TRBV27|-|TRBD2
CASSPQGLAGSHEQYF
TGTGCCAGCAGTCCCCAGGGGTTAGCGGGGAGCCACGAGCAGTACTTC
>17|TRBJ1-3|TRBV19|-|-
CASSIIPPSSSGNTIYF
TGTGCCAGTAGTATCATCCCTCCTAGCTCCTCTGGAAACACCATATATTTT
>13|TRBJ2-7|TRBV5-1|-|-
CASSFVGSYEQYF
TGCGCCAGCAGCTTCGTCGGGTCTTACGAGCAGTACTTC
>14|TRBJ2-7|TRBV7-9|-|-
CASSYIGRSYEQYF
TGTGCCAGCAGCTACATTGGACGGTCCTACGAGCAGTACTTC
>12|TRBJ2-1|TRBV5-1|-|TRBD2
CASSLVGREGFF
TGCGCCAGCAGCTTGGTAGGGCGGGAGGGGTTCTTC
>15|TRBJ2-1|TRBV9|-|-
CASSVDGLSAYEQFF
TGTGCCAGCAGCGTAGACGGTTTATCGGCTTATGAGCAGTTCTTC
>19|TRBJ2-4|TRBV9|-|TRBD2
CASNEASGRRPPPGNIQYF
TGTGCCAGCAATGAGGCTAGCGGGAGAAGACCACCACCAGGAAACATTCAGTACTTC
>14|TRBJ1-1|TRBV28|-|-
CASSPGQLNTEAFF
TGTGCCAGCAGTCCGGGGCAATTGAACACTGAAGCTTTCTTT
>15|TRBJ1-3|TRBV7-6|-|-
CASSLEKGSGNTIYF
TGTGCCAGCAGCTTAGAAAAAGGCTCTGGAAACACCATATATTTT
>16|TRBJ2-3|TRBV30|-|TRBD2
CAWRRSGTSGADTQYF
TGTGCCTGGAGGAGATCCGGGACTAGCGGCGCAGATACGCAGTATTTT
>11|TRBJ1-1|TRBV19|-|-
CASDEGNEAFF
TGTGCCAGCGACGAGGGAAATGAAGCTTTCTTT
>16|TRBJ2-7|TRBV21-1|-|-
CASSKANSFSSYEQYF
TGTGCCAGCAGCAAAGCAAATAGCTTTAGCTCCTACGAGCAGTACTTC
>15|TRBJ1-2|TRBV5-5|-|TRBD1
CASSLTGGLGYGYTF
TGTGCCAGCAGCTTAACAGGGGGTTTGGGGTATGGCTACACCTTC
>16|TRBJ1-2|TRBV9|-|-
CASSLPGGPGQRGYTF
TGTGCCAGCAGCCTCCCGGGTGGTCCAGGACAGCGGGGCTACACCTTC
>15|TRBJ2-1|TRBV6-5|-|-
CASTTIWRGLSEQFF
TGTGCCAGCACTACGATTTGGCGGGGGCTAAGTGAGCAGTTCTTC
>12|TRBJ2-7|TRBV29-1|-|-
CSATGLLYEQYF
TGCAGCGCCACAGGGCTTCTCTACGAGCAGTACTTC
>16|TRBJ2-5|TRBV7-9|-|TRBD1
CASSLGSGQYQETQYF
TGTGCCAGCAGCTTAGGTTCGGGACAGTACCAAGAGACCCAGTACTTC
>11|TRBJ2-1|TRBV7-2|-|-
CASSLLNEQFF
TGTGCCAGCAGCTTGCTTAATGAGCAGTTCTTC
>14|TRBJ2-3|TRBV18|-|TRBD1
CASSPTGGTDTQYF
TGTGCCAGCTCGCCTACAGGGGGCACAGATACGCAGTATTTT
>12|TRBJ2-2|TRBV4-1|-|-
CASSQATGELFF
TGCGCCAGCAGCCAAGCCACCGGGGAGCTGTTTTTT
>17|TRBJ2-1|TRBV11-2|-|TRBD2
CASSLGTSGALYNEQFF
TGTGCCAGCAGCCTTGGGACTAGCGGAGCCCTTTACAATGAGCAGTTCTTC
>13|TRBJ1-1|TRBV9|few|-
CASSVVWGTEAFF
TGTGCCAGCAGCGTAGTGTGGGGCACTGAAGCTTTCTTT
>11|TRBJ2-7|TRBV2|-|-
CASSEGNEQYF
TGTGCCAGCAGTGAAGGAAACGAGCAGTACTTC
>13|TRBJ2-7|TRBV14|-|-
CASSLRQAYEQYF
TGTGCCAGCAGCCTCAGACAGGCCTACGAGCAGTACTTC
>19|TRBJ1-5|TRBV21-1|-|-
CAMNKDGDSRSYSNQPQHF
TGTGCCATGAATAAAGACGGGGACAGCCGGAGCTATAGCAATCAGCCCCAGCATTTT
>17|TRBJ2-3|TRBV6-1|-|TRBD1
CASSDAGGRDRVNTQYF
TGTGCCAGCAGTGACGCGGGCGGTAGGGACAGGGTGAATACGCAGTATTTT
>17|TRBJ2-1|TRBV9|-|TRBD1
CASSVAGGTGSYNEQFF
TGTGCCAGCAGCGTAGCAGGGGGTACAGGCTCCTACAATGAGCAGTTCTTC